This T cell receptor (beta chain) came from a study of blood T cell repertoires in COVID-19. About the research overall: T cells, B-cell-depleted T cells, or PBMCs supplied cDNA or gDNA.

Original processing notes: Amplifying reference gene primers gave estimates of nucleated cell counts. TCRdb's table, derived via immunoSEQ multiplex PCR, lists solely in-frame clones and lacks some. V and J calls and clone size are those listed in that table; D and trimming were worked out from the DNA. Of approximately 89,000 clones listed, around three quarters are singletons. The sample was peripheral blood. The TCR comes from a woman older than 75 with acute or convalescent COVID-19.

CDR3 bases: TGTGCCAGCAGCTTAGATAGCTACGAGCAGTACTTC. Translated, it gives CASSLDSYEQYF. The chain uses TRBV11-2 and TRBJ2-7; D not certain. With 0 bases removed from V and 3 bases from J, the gap between germline ends came to 3 bases. The CDR3 spans 12 residues. CDR1 is SGHAT, CDR2 FQNNGV, per germline.